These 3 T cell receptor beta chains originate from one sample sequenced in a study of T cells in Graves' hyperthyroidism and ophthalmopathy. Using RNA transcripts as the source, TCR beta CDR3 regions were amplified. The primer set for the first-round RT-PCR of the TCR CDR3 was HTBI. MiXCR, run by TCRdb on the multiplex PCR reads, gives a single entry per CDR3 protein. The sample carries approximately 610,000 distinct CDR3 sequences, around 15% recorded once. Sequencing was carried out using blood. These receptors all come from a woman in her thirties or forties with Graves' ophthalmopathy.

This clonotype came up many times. CDR3 nucleotide sequence: TGTGCCAGCAGTTATTCAGGGTTGGTCGGGGAGCTGTTTTTT. The encoded protein is CASSYSGLVGELFF. The J gene is TRBJ2-2, the V gene TRBV6-5; TRBD1 is a possible D gene (5 bases). In germline, CDR1 is MNHEY, CDR2 SVGAGI. CDR3 length: 14 residues. V was trimmed by 3 bases and J by 7 bases, leaving 12 bases between them.

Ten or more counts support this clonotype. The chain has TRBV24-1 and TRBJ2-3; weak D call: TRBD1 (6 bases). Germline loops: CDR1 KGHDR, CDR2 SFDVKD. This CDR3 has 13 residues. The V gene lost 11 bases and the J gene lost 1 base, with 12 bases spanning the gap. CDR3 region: CAITPGGTDTQYF. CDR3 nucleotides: TGTGCCATCACGCCAGGGGGCACAGATACGCAGTATTTT.

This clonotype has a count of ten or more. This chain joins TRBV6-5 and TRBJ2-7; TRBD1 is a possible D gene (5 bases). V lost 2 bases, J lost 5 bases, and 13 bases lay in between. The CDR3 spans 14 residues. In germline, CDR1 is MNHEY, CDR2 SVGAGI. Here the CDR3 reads CASSYISGMDEQYF. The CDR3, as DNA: TGTGCCAGCAGTTACATATCAGGGATGGACGAGCAGTACTTC.